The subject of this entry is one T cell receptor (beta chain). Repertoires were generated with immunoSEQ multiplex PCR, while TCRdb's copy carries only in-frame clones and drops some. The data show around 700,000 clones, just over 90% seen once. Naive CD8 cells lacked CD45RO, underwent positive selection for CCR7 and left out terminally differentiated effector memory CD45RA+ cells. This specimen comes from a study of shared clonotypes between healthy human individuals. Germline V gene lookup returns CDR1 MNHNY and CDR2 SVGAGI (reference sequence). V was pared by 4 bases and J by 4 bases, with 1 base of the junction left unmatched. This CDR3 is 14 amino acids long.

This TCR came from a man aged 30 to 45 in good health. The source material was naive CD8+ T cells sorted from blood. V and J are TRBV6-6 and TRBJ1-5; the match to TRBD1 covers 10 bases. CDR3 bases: TGTGCCAGCAGTTGGACAGGGGGTAATCAGCCCCAGCATTTT. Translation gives CASSWTGGNQPQHF.